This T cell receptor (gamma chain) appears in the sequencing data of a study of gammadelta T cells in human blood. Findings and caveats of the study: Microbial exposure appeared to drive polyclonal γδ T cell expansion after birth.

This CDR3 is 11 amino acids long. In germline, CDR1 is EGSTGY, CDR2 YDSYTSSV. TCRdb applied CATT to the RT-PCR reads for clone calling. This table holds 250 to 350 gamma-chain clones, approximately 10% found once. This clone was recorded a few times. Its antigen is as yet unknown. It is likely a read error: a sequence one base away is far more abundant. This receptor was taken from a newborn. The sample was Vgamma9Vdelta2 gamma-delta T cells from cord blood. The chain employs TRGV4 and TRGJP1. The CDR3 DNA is TGTGCCACCTGGGATTCTTGGTTCAAGACATTT. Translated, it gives CATWDSWFKTF.